These 3 T cell receptor beta chains were all obtained from the same sample, sequenced in a study of T cells in Graves' hyperthyroidism and ophthalmopathy. TCR beta CDR3 regions were amplified from RNA transcripts. During a first-round RT-PCR of the TCR CDR3, the HTBI primer set was used. TCRdb called the multiplex PCR reads again in MiXCR, with one record for every CDR3 protein. The sample lists some 460,000 distinct CDR3 sequences, about a sixth occurring once. The sample comprised blood. These TCRs come from a woman under 30 with Graves' hyperthyroidism.

This clonotype has only a few counts. The chain couples TRBV10-3 to TRBJ2-1, with TRBD2 as a possible D gene (5 bases). This CDR3 contains 12 residues. Germline CDR1 and CDR2: ENHRY and SYGVKD. V was trimmed by 10 bases and J by 6 bases, leaving 13 bases between them. The DNA for the CDR3 is TGTGCCACCACAGCCGCGGGCAATGAGCAGTTCTTC. Translation: CATTAAGNEQFF.

This clonotype was counted a few times. The V call is TRBV5-1, the J call TRBJ2-7, with D tentatively TRBD1 (5 bases). Germline V gene data show CDR1 as SGHRS and CDR2 as YFSETQ. V shed 0 bases and J shed 7 bases, with 29 bases lying between them. CDR3 length equals 19 residues. CDR3 nucleotide sequence: TGCGCCAGCAGCTTGGTTGCTTGGCCGGGTCTCGGCAGGGTAACGGAGCAGTACTTC. It translates to CASSLVAWPGLGRVTEQYF.

This clonotype was counted only a few times. An end of the junction does not agree with germline; a read error may underlie this. The chain links TRBV18 to TRBJ1-3; 8 bases match TRBD1. The germline V gene has CDR1 KGHSH and CDR2 LQKENI. The CDR3 covers 15 residues. Here the CDR3 DNA reads TGTGCCAGCTCACCGGGGACAGGAGCTGGAAACGCCATATATTTT. Translation: CASSPGTGAGNAIYF.